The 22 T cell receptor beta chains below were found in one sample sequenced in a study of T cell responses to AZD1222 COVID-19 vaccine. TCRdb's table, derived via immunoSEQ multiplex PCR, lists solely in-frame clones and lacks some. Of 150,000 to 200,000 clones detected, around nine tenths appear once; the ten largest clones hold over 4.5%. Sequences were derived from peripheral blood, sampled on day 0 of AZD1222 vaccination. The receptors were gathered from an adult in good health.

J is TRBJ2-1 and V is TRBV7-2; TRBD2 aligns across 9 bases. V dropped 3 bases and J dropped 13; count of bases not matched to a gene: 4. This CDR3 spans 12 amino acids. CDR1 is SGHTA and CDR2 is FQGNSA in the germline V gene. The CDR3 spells CASSLAGGPQFF. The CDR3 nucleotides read TGTGCCAGCAGCTTGGCGGGAGGGCCTCAGTTCTTC. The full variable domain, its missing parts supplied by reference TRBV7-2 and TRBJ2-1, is GAGVSQSPSNKVTEKGKDVELRCDPISGHTALYWYRQSLGQGLEFLIYFQGNSAPDKSGLPSDRFSAERTGGSVSTLTIQRTQQEDSAVYLCASSLAGGPQFFGPGTRLTVL.

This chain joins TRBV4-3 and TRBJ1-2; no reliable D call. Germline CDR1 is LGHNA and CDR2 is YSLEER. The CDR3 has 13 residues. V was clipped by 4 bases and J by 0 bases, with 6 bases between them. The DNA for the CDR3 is TGCGCCAGCAGCCCAGATGCTAACTATGGCTACACCTTC. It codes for CASSPDANYGYTF.

The CDR3 region has the DNA TGTGCCAGCGCCCGGGCGACAGGGGTGGACACTGAAGCTTTCTTT. Amino acids: CASARATGVDTEAFF. This chain uses TRBV18 with TRBJ1-1, with TRBD1 matching 8 bases. CDR1 is KGHSH, CDR2 LQKENI, per germline. Trimming took 8 bases from V and 3 from J; bases not matched to a gene: 11. The CDR3 is made up of 15 amino acids.

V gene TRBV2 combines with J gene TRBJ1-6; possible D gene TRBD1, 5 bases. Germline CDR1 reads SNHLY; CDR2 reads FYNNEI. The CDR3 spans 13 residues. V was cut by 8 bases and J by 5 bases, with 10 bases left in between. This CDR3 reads CASRAGNNSPLHF. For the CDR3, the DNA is TGTGCCAGCCGGGCAGGGAATAATTCACCCCTCCACTTT. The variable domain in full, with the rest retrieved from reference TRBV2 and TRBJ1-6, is EPEVTQTPSHQVTQMGQEVILRCVPISNHLYFYWYRQILGQKVEFLVSFYNNEISEKSEIFDDQFSVERPDGSNFTLKIRSTKLEDSAMYFCASRAGNNSPLHFGNGTRLTVT.

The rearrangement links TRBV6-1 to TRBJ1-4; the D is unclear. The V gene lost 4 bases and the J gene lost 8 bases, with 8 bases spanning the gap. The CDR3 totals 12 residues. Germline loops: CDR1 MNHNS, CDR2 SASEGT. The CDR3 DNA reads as TGTGCCAGCAGTGCTACAAGGGAAAAACTGTTTTTT. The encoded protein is CASSATREKLFF.

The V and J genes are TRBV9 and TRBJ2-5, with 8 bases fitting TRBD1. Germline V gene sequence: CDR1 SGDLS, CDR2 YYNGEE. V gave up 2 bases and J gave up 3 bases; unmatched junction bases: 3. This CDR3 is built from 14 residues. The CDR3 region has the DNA TGTGCCAGCAGCGTCGGACAGGGTGAAGAGACCCAGTACTTC. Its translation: CASSVGQGEETQYF.

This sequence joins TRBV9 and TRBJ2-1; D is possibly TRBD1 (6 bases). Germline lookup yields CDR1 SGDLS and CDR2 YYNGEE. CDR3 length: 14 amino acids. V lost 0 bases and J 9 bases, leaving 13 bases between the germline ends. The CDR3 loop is CASSVGGLSGEQFF. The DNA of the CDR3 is TGTGCCAGCAGCGTAGGGGGGCTTTCTGGTGAGCAGTTCTTC. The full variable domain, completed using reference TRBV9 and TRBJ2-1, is DSGVTQTPKHLITATGQRVTLRCSPRSGDLSVYWYQQSLDQGLQFLIQYYNGEERAKGNILERFSAQQFPDLHSELNLSSLELGDSALYFCASSVGGLSGEQFFGPGTRLTVL.

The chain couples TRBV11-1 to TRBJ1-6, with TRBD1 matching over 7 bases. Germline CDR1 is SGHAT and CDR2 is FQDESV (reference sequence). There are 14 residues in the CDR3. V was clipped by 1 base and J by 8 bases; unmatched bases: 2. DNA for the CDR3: TGTGCCAGCAGCTTAGACAGGGGAGATTCACCCCTCCACTTT. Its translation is CASSLDRGDSPLHF.

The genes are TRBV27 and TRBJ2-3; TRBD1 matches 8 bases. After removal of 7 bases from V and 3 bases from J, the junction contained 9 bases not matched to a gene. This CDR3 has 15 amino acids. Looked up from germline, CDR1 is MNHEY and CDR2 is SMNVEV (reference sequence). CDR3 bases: TGTGCCAGCAAAAAGACAGGGGCGATGACAGATACGCAGTATTTT. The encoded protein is CASKKTGAMTDTQYF.

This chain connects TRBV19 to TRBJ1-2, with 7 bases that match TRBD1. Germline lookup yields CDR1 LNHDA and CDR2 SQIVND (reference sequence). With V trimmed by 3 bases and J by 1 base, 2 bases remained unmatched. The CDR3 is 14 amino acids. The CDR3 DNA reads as TGTGCCAGTAGTATGGGACAGATTAACTATGGCTACACCTTC. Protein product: CASSMGQINYGYTF.

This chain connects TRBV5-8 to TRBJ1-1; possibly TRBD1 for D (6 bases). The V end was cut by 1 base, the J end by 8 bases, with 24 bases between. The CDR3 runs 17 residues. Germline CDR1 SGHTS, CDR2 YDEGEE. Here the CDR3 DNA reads TGTGCCAGCAGCTTGAATGCCCTTGGACAGACTTGGGGGGAAGCTTTCTTT. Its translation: CASSLNALGQTWGEAFF. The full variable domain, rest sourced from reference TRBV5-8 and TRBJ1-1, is EAGVTQSPTHLIKTRGQQATLRCSPISGHTSVYWYQQALGLGLQFLLWYDEGEERNRGNFPPRFSGRQFPNYSSELNVNALELEDSALYLCASSLNALGQTWGEAFFGQGTRLTVV.

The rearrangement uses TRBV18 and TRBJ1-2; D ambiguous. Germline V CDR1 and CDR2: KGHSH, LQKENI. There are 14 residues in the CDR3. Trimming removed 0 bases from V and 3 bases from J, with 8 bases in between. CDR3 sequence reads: CASSPPVGDYGYTF. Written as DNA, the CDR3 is TGTGCCAGCTCACCACCGGTCGGGGACTATGGCTACACCTTC. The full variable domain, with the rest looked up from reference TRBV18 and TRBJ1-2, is NAGVMQNPRHLVRRRGQEARLRCSPMKGHSHVYWYRQLPEEGLKFMVYLQKENIIDESGMPKERFSAEFPKEGPSILRIQQVVRGDSAAYFCASSPPVGDYGYTFGSGTRLTVV.

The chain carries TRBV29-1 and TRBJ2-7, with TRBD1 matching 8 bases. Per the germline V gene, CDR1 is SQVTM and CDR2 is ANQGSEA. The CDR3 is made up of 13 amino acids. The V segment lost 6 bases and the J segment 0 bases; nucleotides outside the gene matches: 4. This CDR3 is CSVGGQASYEQYF. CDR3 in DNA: TGCAGCGTCGGGGGACAGGCCTCCTACGAGCAGTACTTC.

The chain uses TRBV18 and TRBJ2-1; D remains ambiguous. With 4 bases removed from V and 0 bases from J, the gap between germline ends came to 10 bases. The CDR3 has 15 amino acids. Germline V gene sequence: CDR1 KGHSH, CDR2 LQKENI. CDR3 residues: CASSQSASSYNEQFF. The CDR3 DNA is TGTGCCAGCTCACAAAGCGCGAGCTCCTACAATGAGCAGTTCTTC. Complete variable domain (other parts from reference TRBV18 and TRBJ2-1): NAGVMQNPRHLVRRRGQEARLRCSPMKGHSHVYWYRQLPEEGLKFMVYLQKENIIDESGMPKERFSAEFPKEGPSILRIQQVVRGDSAAYFCASSQSASSYNEQFFGPGTRLTVL.

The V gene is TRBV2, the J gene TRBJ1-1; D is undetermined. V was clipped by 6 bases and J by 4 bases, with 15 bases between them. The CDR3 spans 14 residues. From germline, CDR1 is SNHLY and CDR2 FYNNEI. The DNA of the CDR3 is TGTGCCAGCAGCGGCGTAGGTTGGGGCACTGAAGCTTTCTTT. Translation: CASSGVGWGTEAFF.

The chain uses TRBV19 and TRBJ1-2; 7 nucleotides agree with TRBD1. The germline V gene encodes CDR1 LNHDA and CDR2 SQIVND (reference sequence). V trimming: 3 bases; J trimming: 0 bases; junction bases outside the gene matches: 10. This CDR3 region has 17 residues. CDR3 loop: CASSIVKRDRANYGYTF. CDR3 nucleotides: TGTGCCAGTAGTATTGTCAAGCGGGACAGAGCTAACTATGGCTACACCTTC.

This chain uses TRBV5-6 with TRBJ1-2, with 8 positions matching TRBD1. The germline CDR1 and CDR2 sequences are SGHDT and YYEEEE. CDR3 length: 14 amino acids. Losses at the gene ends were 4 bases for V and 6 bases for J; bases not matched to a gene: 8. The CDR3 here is CASSMTGTGDGYTF. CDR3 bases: TGTGCCAGCAGCATGACAGGGACAGGAGATGGCTACACCTTC. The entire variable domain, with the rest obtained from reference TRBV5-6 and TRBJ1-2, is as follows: DAGVTQSPTHLIKTRGQQVTLRCSPKSGHDTVSWYQQALGQGPQFIFQYYEEEERQRGNFPDRFSGHQFPNYSSELNVNALLLGDSALYLCASSMTGTGDGYTFGSGTRLTVV.

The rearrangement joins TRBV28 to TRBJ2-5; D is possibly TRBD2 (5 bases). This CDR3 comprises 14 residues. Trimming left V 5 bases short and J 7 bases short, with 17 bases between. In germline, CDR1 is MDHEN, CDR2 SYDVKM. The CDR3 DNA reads TGTGCCAGCAGTCCCGGGCTACCCGGAGGGACCCAGTACTTC. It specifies CASSPGLPGGTQYF.

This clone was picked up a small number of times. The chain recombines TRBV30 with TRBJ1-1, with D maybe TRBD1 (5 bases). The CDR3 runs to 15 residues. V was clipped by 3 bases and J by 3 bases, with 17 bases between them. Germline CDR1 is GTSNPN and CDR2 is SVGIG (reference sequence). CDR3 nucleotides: TGTGCCTGGAGCGCGTGGGGGGGAGAGGACACTGAAGCTTTCTTT. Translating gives CAWSAWGGEDTEAFF. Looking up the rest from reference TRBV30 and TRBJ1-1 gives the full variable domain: SQTIHQWPATLVQPVGSPLSLECTVEGTSNPNLYWYRQAAGRGLQLLFYSVGIGQISSEVPQNLSASRPQDRQFILSSKKLLLSDSGFYLCAWSAWGGEDTEAFFGQGTRLTVV.

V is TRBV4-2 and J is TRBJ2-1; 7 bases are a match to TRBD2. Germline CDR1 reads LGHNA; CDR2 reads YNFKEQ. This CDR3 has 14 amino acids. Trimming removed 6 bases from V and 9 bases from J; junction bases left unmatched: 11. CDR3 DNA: TGTGCCAGCAGGGATCGGGAGGTGTTCAGTGAGCAGTTCTTC. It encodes CASRDREVFSEQFF.

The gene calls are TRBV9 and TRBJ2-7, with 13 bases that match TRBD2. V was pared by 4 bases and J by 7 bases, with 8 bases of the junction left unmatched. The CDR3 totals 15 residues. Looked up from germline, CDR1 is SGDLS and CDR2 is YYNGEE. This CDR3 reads CASSSGLAGVGEQYF. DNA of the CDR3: TGTGCCAGCAGCAGCGGACTAGCGGGAGTGGGAGAGCAGTACTTC.

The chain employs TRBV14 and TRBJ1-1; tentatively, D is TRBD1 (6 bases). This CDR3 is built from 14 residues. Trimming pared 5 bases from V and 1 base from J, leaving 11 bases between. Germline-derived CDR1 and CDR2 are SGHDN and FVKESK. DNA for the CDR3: TGTGCCAGCAGCTTCGGACAGTCGAACACTGAAGCTTTCTTT. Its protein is CASSFGQSNTEAFF.